Here is one TCR beta chain with its context. Its cognate antigen has yet to be identified. No much larger clone exists at a distance of one base, and base qualities are not known. The data were taken from a study of shared clonotypes between healthy human individuals (dated by TCRdb to 2018 to 2020). About the investigation overall: The cohort comprised a couple of women and a few men aged 18 to 49 years. To estimate repertoire size and how much clonotype sharing occurs between individuals, the study deeply sequenced the blood TCR repertoires of 4 to 6 healthy adults. To increase sequencing depth and limit assay-specific biases, different laboratories used diverse techniques to prepare libraries and sequence TCR repertoires. Between about 0.8 and 8.9 billion PBMCs per donor were obtained by leukapheresis. Results the study describes overall, beyond this receptor: The genetic and exposure-history diversity represented was limited by the small number of donors. Based on pairwise subsampling, the degree of clonotype sharing among donors was expected to be affected by sequencing depth. Sampling was restricted to blood, and TCR repertoires in tissues likely differ from the TCR repertoires found in blood.

Healthy HIV-negative adults with no recently reported acute infections or vaccinations were included as donors. Every donor was a Caucasian adult residing in Nashville, Tennessee, USA. For unsorted samples, tens of millions of PBMCs were counted, and genomic DNA was extracted using the QIAamp DNA Blood Mini kit. Blood was collected by leukapheresis, and PBMCs were isolated by Ficoll-Histopaque density gradient centrifugation and then cryopreserved in liquid nitrogen vapor phase. The CDR3 holds 13 amino acids from the cysteine to the phenylalanine. Kept here is only the CDR3 DNA, which spans 39 bases and is read in frame from base 1. Clipping removes 5 bases from V and 8 bases from J, with 8 as the unmatched junction base count. CDR1 and CDR2 (SGHAT, FQNNGV) derive from the germline V gene. TCR CDR3 regions were amplified from genomic DNA by multiplex PCR using the deep immunoSEQ assay. For each cell subset, the extracted genomic DNA was distributed evenly across all wells of several immunoSEQ 96-well plates, and each plate served as one replicate. For unsorted PBMC, each replicate PCR was loaded with 300 to 350 ng genomic DNA, equivalent to 30,000 or so T cell genomes. Genomic DNA from unsorted PBMC was sequenced over ten immunoSEQ deep assay plates. Purified libraries were quantified with a Qubit 3.0 fluorometer, sized on a Bioanalyzer 2100, and re-quantified with the KAPA Library Quantification kit. A separate single-read 150-cycle Illumina NextSeq 550 flow cell was used to sequence each immunoSEQ 96-well plate. Processing in the source paper ran as follows. Because the immunoSEQ output included only junctional sequences and no quality scores, the filtering could not be the same as the filtering used for full-length reads. Sequences were annotated with PyIR, a Python wrapper for IgBLAST v1.9, using IMGT germline references to assign V/J genes and CDR3. Reads with weak V/J assignments (E-value above 1e-6), missing CDR3, stop codons, out-of-frame junctions, or ambiguous translated residues were removed. V3J clonotypes were defined as sequences sharing the same inferred V gene, J gene, and CDR3 amino acid sequence. The percentage overlap between two repertoires was calculated by dividing the number of shared unique clonotypes by the size of the smaller repertoire. RTK rarefaction, the Chao1 estimator, and Recon v2.1 estimates of unobserved clonotypes were used to assess repertoire richness. The immuneACCESS repertoire file appears here via TCRdb, limited to in-frame rearrangements. These files lack a portion of the clones; in checked studies, under half of the deficit traces to unresolved V genes, and the cause of the others is not known. The V and J calls and clone size come from that table; D and trimming were worked out from the DNA. The sample table holds roughly 500,000 clones, of which around 75% were seen once. Roughly 13% of the sample belongs to the ten largest clones.

This sequence was found in a woman aged 40 to 50 in good health. Some clones in this sample may be carry-over from other donors' samples. The V and J segments used are TRBV11-2 and TRBJ1-2, with 7 middle bases fitting TRBD1. Sequenced material: PBMCs. The DNA is TGTGCCAGCAGCAGAGACAGGGTTGAAGGCTACACCTTC. It encodes CASSRDRVEGYTF.